The sequence of this T cell receptor (beta chain) was determined in a study of human CD8 memory T cell subsets (dated by TCRdb to about 2020). Notes on the research overall: TCRbeta repertoires of stem-like (TSTEM), progenitor exhausted-like (TPEX) and effector memory CD8+ T cell subsets were compared to assess their clonal relationships. Six donors each provided TSTEM, TPEX and effector memory subsets, and TCRbeta repertoires were obtained from all six.

The CDR3 spans 15 residues, from the cysteine through the phenylalanine. No DNA is recorded. CDR1 SGHVS and CDR2 FNYEAQ were looked up in the germline V gene. A Human TCR Profiling Kit was used to prepare UMI-labeled 5' RACE TCRbeta libraries. Every TCRbeta library was prepared in parallel with an identical number of PCR cycles. The study's processing was this. The number of functional CDR3beta clonotypes in each TCRbeta library ranged from about 2,700 to 20,000. MIGEC 1.2.9 handled UMI extraction and consensus assembly, with a minimum of three reads required per UMI. MiXCR 3.0.3 was used to extract in-frame CDR3beta repertoires. Each sample was downsampled to 42,000 randomly selected UMIs before diversity metrics were calculated in VDJtools 1.2.1. For the top 3,000 clones of each sample pair, the repertoire overlap metrics D, R and F2 were calculated in VDJtools. TCRdb reprocessed the reads; each CDR3 protein sequence makes one entry, and DNA is unavailable. The V and J calls shown here were made by TCRdb, not taken from the authors' results. The table held for this sample gives 9,500 to 13,000 distinct CDR3 sequences. The top ten clonotypes cover 8.6% of the sample.

Peripheral blood mononuclear cells were isolated from healthy donor buffy coats by density gradient separation. The study enriched total CD8+ T cells through negative magnetic separation using EasySep or MojoSort CD8+ T cell isolation kits. For each subset, total RNA was extracted using an RNeasy Mini Kit from duplicate vials of 150,000 sorted CD8+ T cells. The PBMCs were used fresh or after being cryopreserved in fetal bovine serum with about 10% DMSO. CD8+ T cell subsets were sorted to purity by fluorescence-activated cell sorting on a FACSAria III. Results and caveats for the whole study, not just this receptor: The stem-like TSTEM and TPEX subsets each shared clonotypes with effector memory cells, but the TSTEM and TPEX repertoires had minimal overlap with each other, suggesting distinct antigen spectra. Greater repertoire diversity in TSTEM than in TPEX subsets was suggested by Chao1 estimates, potentially reflecting a broader range of specificities. Only TCRbeta chains were sequenced, and repertoire comparisons were based on 5 to 7 donors, with testing performed by paired t-tests and Bonferroni correction. Normalized Shannon-Wiener diversity was similarly high in TSTEM and TPEX subsets, while effector memory subsets were less diverse by comparison.

Concerning this clonotype itself: This clone's antigen is unknown.

The V and J genes are TRBV7-6 and TRBJ2-1; checking the TCRdb D call of TRBD2 is not possible without DNA. This clonotype was sampled from a human donor in good health. What was sequenced was CD8+ T cells from PBMCs. CDR3 loop: CASSLETTGYNEQFF.